What follows are 15 T cell receptor beta chains derived from one specimen sequenced in a study of graft-versus-host responses after intestinal transplantation. Generated by immunoSEQ multiplex PCR, the TCRdb table keeps only in-frame clones and is missing some. This sample has about 23,000 clones, with 85% to 95% found just once. This material consisted of PBMCs, taken 39 days after intestinal transplant. Source of these receptors: a human patient who received an intestinal transplant, so some T cells may come from the graft donor.

This chain links TRBV7-6 with TRBJ2-2; D remains ambiguous. The CDR3 spans 15 residues. In germline, CDR1 is SGHVS, CDR2 FNYEAQ. V was cut by 1 base and J by 6 bases, with 12 bases left in between. The CDR3 sequence: CASSLVGSFPGELFF. The CDR3 region has the DNA TGTGCCAGCAGCTTAGTGGGCTCCTTTCCCGGGGAGCTGTTTTTT.

The rearrangement links TRBV6-5 to TRBJ2-7; 8 nucleotides agree with TRBD1. Trimming took 5 bases from V and 3 from J; bases not matched to a gene: 6. Germline V CDR1 and CDR2: MNHEY, SVGAGI. The CDR3 runs 14 residues. CDR3 sequence reads: CASSGQGAYYEQYF. The CDR3 DNA is TGTGCCAGCAGTGGGCAGGGGGCTTACTACGAGCAGTACTTC.

The CDR3 coding sequence is TGTGCCAGCAGCTTAGGACAGGGTCCGTCTAATGAAAAACTGTTTTTT. It translates to CASSLGQGPSNEKLFF. The V and J genes are TRBV7-2 and TRBJ1-4; 7 nucleotides match TRBD1. V shed 1 base and J 3 bases; nucleotides not matched to a gene: 5. Germline CDR1 reads SGHTA; CDR2 reads FQGNSA. CDR3 size: 16 residues.

This chain connects TRBV18 to TRBJ1-5; no clear D. Trimming stripped 2 bases from V and 3 bases from J, with 26 bases between. This CDR3 is 20 amino acids long. CDR1 KGHSH and CDR2 LQKENI come from the germline V gene. The CDR3 DNA reads as TGTGCCAGCTCACCATTCCGCACCTCTCTTGTTCGTGGTAACAATCAGCCCCAGCATTTT. Amino acid sequence: CASSPFRTSLVRGNNQPQHF.

The chain has TRBV10-3 and TRBJ2-1, with D unclear. Trimming took off 0 bases at V and 8 bases at J, with 17 bases between the two ends. The CDR3 runs 16 residues. Germline CDR1 and CDR2: ENHRY and SYGVKD. CDR3: CAISESGGRARDEQFF. CDR3 DNA sequence: TGTGCCATCAGTGAGTCTGGTGGCCGCGCACGAGATGAGCAGTTCTTC.

The chain is built from TRBV6-5 and TRBJ2-7; 11 nucleotides match TRBD2. The ends lost 4 bases at V and 3 bases at J; junction bases unmatched: 5. CDR1 and CDR2 from the germline V gene are MNHEY and SVGAGI. This CDR3 region has 15 residues. The CDR3 spells CASSSPGTSGYEQYF. In nucleotides, the CDR3 is TGTGCCAGCAGTTCTCCGGGGACTAGCGGCTACGAGCAGTACTTC.

This chain joins TRBV27 and TRBJ2-7, with TRBD2 matching over 8 bases. The CDR3 is 18 residues long. Germline V gives CDR1 MNHEY, CDR2 SMNVEV (reference sequence). The V and J ends lost 1 base and 6 bases, in that order; junction bases with no gene match: 17. The CDR3 spells CASSLYLGGAGGGVEQYF. The CDR3 nucleotides read TGTGCCAGCAGTTTATATTTGGGGGGGGCGGGAGGAGGAGTCGAGCAGTACTTC.

The gene calls are TRBV28 and TRBJ1-1; D remains unclear. Trimming cost V 3 bases and J 5 bases, with 7 bases left between them. The germline gives CDR1 MDHEN, CDR2 SYDVKM. The CDR3 is 12 residues long. DNA of the CDR3: TGTGCCAGCAGTTTTGATAGGACTGAAGCTTTCTTT. This translates into CASSFDRTEAFF.

The chain is built from TRBV28 and TRBJ1-1, with a weak D call TRBD1 (6 bases). The V gene's germline CDR1 is MDHEN and CDR2 SYDVKM. V was trimmed by 3 bases and J by 1 base, leaving 12 bases between them. This CDR3 has 15 residues. DNA for the CDR3: TGTGCCAGCAGTTTCTTTAACAGGGAGAACACTGAAGCTTTCTTT. This codes for CASSFFNRENTEAFF.

In its sample, this clone was seen once. V usage is TRBV28 and J usage is TRBJ2-5; D may be TRBD1 or TRBD2 (5 bases each). The CDR3 spans 13 residues. Trimming pared 6 bases from V and 5 bases from J, leaving 13 bases between. Germline loops: CDR1 MDHEN, CDR2 SYDVKM. CDR3 nucleotides: TGTGCCAGCAGCCCCGGGGCAGAGGAGACCCAGTACTTC. Protein product: CASSPGAEETQYF.

This sequence joins TRBV4-2 and TRBJ2-7; TRBD2 matches 8 bases. The germline V gene has CDR1 LGHNA and CDR2 YNFKEQ. Trimming at V came to 4 bases and at J to 5 bases, leaving 10 bases not matched to a gene. The CDR3 loop spans 15 amino acids. CDR3 bases: TGTGCCAGCAGCCCTGGGACCGGGAGGGTGGACGAGCAGTACTTC. Its protein is CASSPGTGRVDEQYF.

J is TRBJ2-2 and V is TRBV19; D gene unclear. The CDR3 sequence is 14 residues long. Trimming shortened V by 1 base and J by 4 bases, and 7 bases separated the two germline ends. The germline CDR1 and CDR2 sequences are LNHDA and SQIVND (reference sequence). The CDR3 region has the DNA TGTGCCAGTAGTATAGTTTCGGTCACCGGGGAGCTGTTTTTT. Its translation: CASSIVSVTGELFF.

The rearrangement joins TRBV6-1 to TRBJ1-5, with TRBD1 as a possible D gene (5 bases). Deletions cut 4 bases from V and 3 bases from J, with 16 bases between. Germline V gene lookup returns CDR1 MNHNS and CDR2 SASEGT. The CDR3 spans 16 residues. DNA of the CDR3: TGTGCCAGCAGTGTGGCAGGGCCAAATTTCAATCAGCCCCAGCATTTT. Protein product: CASSVAGPNFNQPQHF.

This clone was seen only once. V gene TRBV29-1 combines with J gene TRBJ2-3; D remains ambiguous. The V end was cut by 6 bases, the J end by 0 bases, with 13 bases between. This CDR3 region has 14 residues. The germline V gene encodes CDR1 SQVTM and CDR2 ANQGSEA. CDR3 sequence (DNA): TGCAGCGTCCTTAAGACTGGAAGCACAGATACGCAGTATTTT. Residues: CSVLKTGSTDTQYF.

The V call is TRBV28, the J call TRBJ1-2; TRBD1 is a possible D gene (5 bases). The CDR3 consists of 14 residues. Trimming left V 6 bases short and J 4 bases short, with 15 bases between. Germline-derived CDR1 and CDR2 are MDHEN and SYDVKM. The CDR3 region has the DNA TGTGCCAGCAGCCGGATAGGGACGGTCTATGGCTACACCTTC. Translating it yields CASSRIGTVYGYTF.